This TCR beta chain came from a study of Ad26.COV2.S vaccination and SARS-CoV-2 variants. Study overall: It was the COV1001 Ad26.COV2.S trial arm that included the donor.

This clone was counted only a few times. The treatment denotes: some 20 received Ad26.COV2.S at low or high dose, single or two shots; about 5 received placebo; per-sample allocation not given. Sampling happened 63 days after the first vaccine or placebo injection. An Ad26 vector expressing Wuhan-strain SARS-CoV-2 spike served as the vaccine. V lost 3 bases, J lost 3 bases, and 13 bases lay in between. This CDR3 comprises 14 residues. The V gene's germline CDR1 is SGHRS and CDR2 YFSETQ. Only in-frame clones appear in the TCRdb table, and some are missing; sequencing was by immunoSEQ multiplex PCR. The data show approximately 300,000 clones, about 82% seen once.

The sequence was obtained from a person between 18 and 65 years old who received the Ad26.COV2.S COVID-19 vaccine or a placebo. The rearrangement links TRBV5-1 to TRBJ2-7, with D perhaps matching TRBD1 (6 bases). The input for sequencing was peripheral blood, taken in a trial of Ad26.COV2.S vaccine versus placebo. The CDR3 spells CASSSTGMDYEQYF. The CDR3 DNA reads as TGCGCCAGCAGCTCCACAGGGATGGACTACGAGCAGTACTTC.